The present TCR beta chain was sequenced within a study of cytomegalovirus exposure and HLA in healthy donors. Primers: 60 Vbeta forward and 13 Jbeta reverse. The protocol was immunoSEQ multiplex PCR, while the TCRdb copy is restricted to in-frame clones and leaves out a portion. The profile shows under 200,000 clones, roughly four fifths of them singletons. Germline CDR1 reads SGHAT; CDR2 reads FQNNGV. Trimming removed 5 bases at V and 2 bases at J, with 7 bases between. This CDR3 has 13 amino acids. The sequence came from a man aged 45-60 years in good health and CMV-seropositive. This chain uses TRBV11-2 with TRBJ1-3, with D unresolved. The sequenced material came from PBMCs. CDR3 sequence (DNA): TGTGCCAGCAGCCCCGCGGCTGGAAACACCATATATTTT. Encoded protein: CASSPAAGNTIYF.